The 3 T cell receptor beta chains below come from one sample, sequenced in a study of T cell responses to AZD1222 COVID-19 vaccine. The method was immunoSEQ multiplex PCR; TCRdb's version includes in-frame clones alone and lacks a portion of them. The data show just over 80,000 clones, approximately 90% seen once. The sample was peripheral blood, taken on day 0 of AZD1222 vaccination. Receptors originate from an adult in good health.

The CDR3 nucleotides are TGTGCCAGCAGTGAGAGAGGGAACACTGAAGCTTTCTTT. It is translated as CASSERGNTEAFF. The rearrangement links TRBV2 to TRBJ1-1; D not resolved. The CDR3 has 13 amino acids. V was cut by 3 bases and J by 1 base, with 6 bases left in between. Germline CDR1 and CDR2: SNHLY and FYNNEI.

This chain joins TRBV6-5 and TRBJ1-1, with 9 nucleotides matching TRBD1. The CDR3 is 15 residues long. Germline CDR1 is MNHEY and CDR2 is SVGAGI. V shed 6 bases, J shed 1 base, and the junction held 6 bases outside the gene matches. The CDR3 DNA reads as TGTGCCAGCAGCCAATTACAGGGGGCGAACACTGAAGCTTTCTTT. Protein product: CASSQLQGANTEAFF.

V gene TRBV28 combines with J gene TRBJ1-3, with D unresolved. With 7 bases removed from V and 0 bases from J, the gap between germline ends came to 13 bases. Germline V gene data show CDR1 as MDHEN and CDR2 as SYDVKM. This CDR3 region has 15 residues. CDR3 region: CASNPRRDSGNTIYF. CDR3 bases: TGTGCCAGCAATCCAAGGCGAGACTCTGGAAACACCATATATTTT.